The rows below give T cell receptor beta chains drawn from one sample of a study of beta chain features in type 1 diabetes. This table comes from immunoSEQ multiplex PCR, and its TCRdb copy is limited to in-frame clones, with some not included. The sample yields approximately 380,000 clones, less than 15% seen once. The sequenced material came from naive CD4+ T cells from blood. The receptors stem from a woman aged 18-29 years in good health. Both conserved end residues are part of each CDR3. The D gene is left open where the match is weak. Size values are once, few and many counts, or a class for expanded clones, and some rows have none.

V gene	D gene	clone size	J gene	CDR3 DNA	CDR3 protein
TRBV18	TRBD2	few	TRBJ2-1	TGTGCCAGCTCACCCCGACTAGCAGACCGTCCGTTCTTC	CASSPRLADRPFF
TRBV7-9	TRBD1	NA	TRBJ2-7	TGTGCCAGCAGCTTAAGGAGGCTCGGACAGGACGAGCAGTACTTC	CASSLRRLGQDEQYF
TRBV4-2	TRBD2	NA	TRBJ2-1	TGTGCCAGCAGCCTCCCACCGGGACTAGCGGTTGTCTTC	CASSLPPGLAVVF
TRBV30	NA	once	TRBJ2-3	TGTGCCTGGAGTGTCGTCGGGATGAATACGCAGTATTTT	CAWSVVGMNTQYF
TRBV7-2	TRBD1	NA	TRBJ1-5	TGTGCCAGCAGCTCCGGGACAGGGGGCATCCAGCCCCAGCATTTT	CASSSGTGGIQPQHF
TRBV7-9	NA	few	TRBJ2-3	TGTGCCAGCAGCTCCACAATTCCTCGGCAGTATTTT	CASSSTIPRQYF
TRBV18	NA	NA	TRBJ2-1	TGTGCCAGCTCACCATTCGACGGGACCTACAATGAGCAGTTCTTC	CASSPFDGTYNEQFF
TRBV6-5	NA	NA	TRBJ1-2	TGTGCCAGCAGATTATCCAGGGGCCGGGGCTATGGCTACACCTTC	CASRLSRGRGYGYTF
TRBV30	NA	few	TRBJ2-3	TGTGCCTGGAGCTTAGGGGCCGGCACAGATACGCAGTATTTT	CAWSLGAGTDTQYF
TRBV29-1	NA	NA	TRBJ2-5	TGCAGCGCCCGAATGGACACGGTGGAAGAGACCCAGTACTTC	CSARMDTVEETQYF
TRBV18	TRBD1	NA	TRBJ2-1	TGTGCCAGCTCACCCCCGGGACAGGGAGACAATGAGCAGTTCTTC	CASSPPGQGDNEQFF
TRBV27	NA	few	TRBJ2-7	TGTGCCAGCCTGACAGGAATCTCCTACGAGCAGTACTTC	CASLTGISYEQYF
TRBV10-1	TRBD2	few	TRBJ2-5	TGCGCCAGCAGTTACGGAGCGGGGCGAGAGACCCAGTACTTC	CASSYGAGRETQYF
TRBV2	NA	NA	TRBJ1-2	TGTGCCAGCAGTGATACAGGGAACTATGGCTACACCTTC	CASSDTGNYGYTF
TRBV19	NA	few	TRBJ2-6	TGTGCCAGTAGTATAGGAACTTCTCGGGCCAACGTCCTGACTTTC	CASSIGTSRANVLTF
TRBV5-1	TRBD1	NA	TRBJ1-2	TGCGCCAGCAGCCCCGGGACAGGGGTCGTGGTACATGGCTACACCTTC	CASSPGTGVVVHGYTF
TRBV5-1	TRBD1	NA	TRBJ1-2	TGCGCCAGCAGCTTGGAAGCGACAGGGATCCATGGCTACACCTTC	CASSLEATGIHGYTF
TRBV4-2	TRBD2	few	TRBJ2-3	TGTGCCAGCAGCCAAGTGCTAGCGGGAACAGATACGCAGTATTTT	CASSQVLAGTDTQYF
TRBV9	TRBD2	NA	TRBJ2-1	TGTGCCAGCAGCACTACGACTAGCGGGAATGAGCAGTTCTTC	CASSTTTSGNEQFF
TRBV10-3	NA	few	TRBJ2-5	TGTGCCTCCAAGGGGGACCAAGAGACCCAGTACTTC	CASKGDQETQYF
TRBV5-1	NA	few	TRBJ1-1	TGCGCCAGCAGCGTGGGAAGGACAGACGCTGAAGCTTTCTTT	CASSVGRTDAEAFF
TRBV5-4	TRBD1	NA	TRBJ2-7	TGTGCCAGCAGTCGCGCCCCGGGACAGGGGGCCTACGAGCAGTACTTC	CASSRAPGQGAYEQYF
TRBV28	NA	few	TRBJ2-7	TGTGCCAGCAGTCCCCCGGGAAGGCCGCTAGAGCAGTACTTC	CASSPPGRPLEQYF
TRBV14	TRBD2	few	TRBJ2-1	TGTGCCAGCAGCCCACGACTAGCGGGAGGGCCCCTTGCAGTCAATGAGCAGTTCTTC	CASSPRLAGGPLAVNEQFF
TRBV19	TRBD1	NA	TRBJ1-4	TGTGCCAGTAGTATCGACAGGGATCAAGAAAAACTGTTTTTT	CASSIDRDQEKLFF
TRBV6-5	TRBD2	NA	TRBJ2-5	TGTGCCAGCAGCCGGACTAGAAGAGAGACCCAGTACTTC	CASSRTRRETQYF
TRBV2	TRBD2	NA	TRBJ2-1	TGTGCCAGCAGCCTACTAGCGGGAAAAGGCAATGAGCAGTTCTTC	CASSLLAGKGNEQFF
TRBV6-1	NA	NA	TRBJ2-1	TGTGCCAGCAGTGAAAAATACAGGCATGAGTTCTTC	CASSEKYRHEFF
TRBV4-3	NA	few	TRBJ1-2	TGCGCCAGCAGCCAAGATTGGGGCAGACTGAAACTTAACTATGGCTACACCTTC	CASSQDWGRLKLNYGYTF
TRBV2	NA	NA	TRBJ2-7	TGTGCCAGCAGTGAGCAGGGCCGCATACCCTCCTACGAGCAGTACTTC	CASSEQGRIPSYEQYF
TRBV18	TRBD2	few	TRBJ2-7	TGTGCCAGCTCTCGGACTAGCGTGGCCTACGAGCAGTACTTC	CASSRTSVAYEQYF
TRBV7-2	NA	few	TRBJ2-7	TGTGCCAGCAGCTCACGACATTCTCCTCCTTACGAGCAGTACTTC	CASSSRHSPPYEQYF
TRBV6-5	TRBD1	NA	TRBJ2-7	TGTGCCAGCGCCCTGGGAGCGGGACAGGGCTACGAGCAGTACTTC	CASALGAGQGYEQYF
TRBV7-2	TRBD2	few	TRBJ2-1	TGTGCCAGCAGCTTAGCGTTGGTAGCGGGAGGGGATGAGCAGTTCTTC	CASSLALVAGGDEQFF
TRBV5-4	TRBD2	NA	TRBJ2-1	TGTGCCAGCAGCCCCGGGACTAGCGGAGGCTACAATGAGCAGTTCTTC	CASSPGTSGGYNEQFF
TRBV19	NA	NA	TRBJ1-1	TGTGCCAGTAGTCCCCGGGGAGACACTGAAGCTTTCTTT	CASSPRGDTEAFF
TRBV28	NA	NA	TRBJ2-5	TGTGCCAGCGGGACACAAGGGACCCAGTACTTC	CASGTQGTQYF
TRBV30	TRBD2	NA	TRBJ2-2	TGTGCCTACCTCGTATGGACTAGCGGGAGAAGCGGGGAGCTGTTTTTT	CAYLVWTSGRSGELFF
TRBV6-1	TRBD1	few	TRBJ2-1	TGTGCCAGCAGTGACCGGGACAGGGGATGGGATGAGCAGTTCTTC	CASSDRDRGWDEQFF
TRBV7-9	NA	NA	TRBJ2-2	TGTGCCAGCACCCCCCTGGGACTTGACACCGGGGAGCTGTTTTTT	CASTPLGLDTGELFF
TRBV12-5	NA	NA	TRBJ2-2	TGTGCTAGTGGTTTTGACAGCAGGGAGCTGTTTTTT	CASGFDSRELFF
TRBV2	NA	few	TRBJ2-1	TGTGCCAGCAGCCCGGGACTGGCGCCGTACAATGAGCAGTTCTTC	CASSPGLAPYNEQFF
TRBV30	TRBD2	NA	TRBJ2-7	TGTGCCTGGAGTTCCAAACTAGCGGGAGTTCATGACGAGCAGTACTTC	CAWSSKLAGVHDEQYF
TRBV7-9	NA	few	TRBJ2-1	TGTGCCAGCAGCTTACCACTAGCACGCTACAATGAGCAGTTCTTC	CASSLPLARYNEQFF
TRBV10-3	NA	few	TRBJ2-7	TGTGCCATCAGTGAGTCGAGGCTGGAGCAGTACTTC	CAISESRLEQYF
TRBV14	NA	NA	TRBJ1-1	TGTGCCAGCAGCCAACAGGGGAACACTGAAGCTTTCTTT	CASSQQGNTEAFF
TRBV5-1	TRBD2	NA	TRBJ2-1	TGCGCCAGCAGCTTTGTGGTTAGCGGGGTGAACAATGAGCAGTTCTTC	CASSFVVSGVNNEQFF
TRBV4-3	TRBD1	few	TRBJ1-2	TGCGCCAGCAGCCTCCAGCCGACAGGGGAAGATGGCTACACCTTC	CASSLQPTGEDGYTF
TRBV7-9	NA	few	TRBJ1-1	TGTGCCACCGGACAGAACACTGAAGCTTTCTTT	CATGQNTEAFF
TRBV10-3	TRBD2	NA	TRBJ2-5	TGTGCCATCAGAAGCGGGAGGGCCGAGGAGACCCAGTACTTC	CAIRSGRAEETQYF